This TCR beta chain was documented in a study of CD8+ T cells in alopecia areata. Study background: Tofacitinib therapy lasting 6 to 18 months was followed by 6 months off drug.

Extraction and reverse transcription of RNA yielded cDNA as the sequencing template. The protocol was immunoSEQ multiplex PCR, while the TCRdb copy is restricted to in-frame clones and leaves out a portion. The table shows 150,000 to 200,000 clones, with 59% occurring only once. V lost 2 bases to trimming and J lost 4 bases, with 17 bases between them. The germline CDR1 and CDR2 sequences are KGHSH and LQKENI. CDR3 length equals 16 residues. The sample consisted of CD4+ T cells sorted from blood, taken at week 0. The receptor's source is a human donor with alopecia areata. V usage is TRBV18 and J usage is TRBJ1-2, with a weak D call TRBD1 (5 bases). The CDR3 nucleotides read TGTGCCAGCTCACCAATTGTAATCGACAGAATCTATGGCTACACCTTC. Residues: CASSPIVIDRIYGYTF. Filled out from reference TRBV18 and TRBJ1-2, the complete variable domain reads NAGVMQNPRHLVRRRGQEARLRCSPMKGHSHVYWYRQLPEEGLKFMVYLQKENIIDESGMPKERFSAEFPKEGPSILRIQQVVRGDSAAYFCASSPIVIDRIYGYTFGSGTRLTVV.